This TCR beta chain was recorded in a study of fetal regulatory T cell absence and autoimmunity. Across the study: IPEX patients had exocrine pancreas autoimmunity without clinical diabetes.

Study outcomes and limitations: TRB gene family usage was broadly similar in cord blood and pancreas. Oligoclonal TCR enrichment in pancreas over cord blood reached over 90-fold for some clones.

Sequencing was performed with immunoSEQ multiplex PCR; in TCRdb, only in-frame clones are kept and a portion is missing. The table includes approximately 46,000 clones, roughly 80% detected once. Worth noting for this clone: The target antigen is unknown.

Germline CDR1 MNHEY, CDR2 SVGAGI. This CDR3 has 16 residues. J was trimmed by 0 bases and V by 2 bases; bases with no gene match: 3. Input material: cord blood. The TCR comes from a newborn boy with IPEX syndrome. The rearrangement uses TRBV6-5 and TRBJ1-4; the match to TRBD1 covers 7 bases. The CDR3 nucleotides are TGTGCCAGCAGTTACAGGGGGCCGCCAACTAATGAAAAACTGTTTTTT. Its translation: CASSYRGPPTNEKLFF.